A selection of T cell receptor beta chains follows, all from one sample in a study of blood T cell repertoires in COVID-19. TCRdb's table, derived via immunoSEQ multiplex PCR, lists solely in-frame clones and lacks some. There are 40,000 to 65,000 clones in the sample; 85% to 90% occur only once, and about 12% lies in the top ten. Sequenced input: peripheral blood. The receptors come from a man between 65 and 85 years old with active COVID-19. Both conserved end residues are part of each CDR3. D genes are given only for firm matches. Size tells how often a clone was seen (once, few, many) or the class of an expanded clone, and some rows leave it out.

v_call	clone_size	j_call	cdr3_length	d_call	cdr3_nt	cdr3_aa
TRBV6-2/TRBV6-3	.	TRBJ2-5	13	.	TGTGCCAGCAGTTACGACTATGGGGAGACCCAGTACTTC	CASSYDYGETQYF
TRBV4-3	.	TRBJ1-1	16	.	TGCGCCAGCAGCCAAGTGTGGAACAGGGTGGACACTGAAGCTTTCTTT	CASSQVWNRVDTEAFF
TRBV9	.	TRBJ1-4	16	.	TGTGCCAGCAGCGTAGGAGTGGGAGGGTCTAATGAAAAACTGTTTTTT	CASSVGVGGSNEKLFF
TRBV5-1	few	TRBJ2-5	13	.	TGCGCCAGCTTCGGGGACACGCAAGAGACCCAGTACTTC	CASFGDTQETQYF
TRBV14	.	TRBJ2-7	15	TRBD1	TGTGCCAGCAGCAAAGACAGGGGGTCGTCCTACGAGCAGTACTTC	CASSKDRGSSYEQYF
TRBV25-1	.	TRBJ1-5	16	.	TGTGCCAGCAGTCCCCACAGCACTCTTCCCAATCAGCCCCAGCATTTT	CASSPHSTLPNQPQHF
TRBV15	.	TRBJ1-5	16	.	TGTGCCACCAGCAGGGGAGGGGGGCAAGGGAATCAGCCCCAGCATTTT	CATSRGGGQGNQPQHF
TRBV5-1	.	TRBJ1-2	13	.	TGCGCCAGCACGCCCGGCGGGGGTCACGGCTACACCTTC	CASTPGGGHGYTF
TRBV13	.	TRBJ1-1	12	.	TGTGCCAGCAGCTTAGGTCGAGGGGAAGCTTTCTTT	CASSLGRGEAFF
TRBV11-2	.	TRBJ2-7	13	.	TGTGCCAGCAGCTTATGGGACCGGCGGGATAGGGACTTC	CASSLWDRRDRDF
TRBV7-2	.	TRBJ1-5	15	TRBD1	TGTGCCAGCAGCTCCACCGGGACAGGGATGCAGCCCCAGCATTTT	CASSSTGTGMQPQHF
TRBV7-8	.	TRBJ2-7	12	.	TGTGCCAGCAGCCCAGTGGGGGCCGAGCAGTACTTC	CASSPVGAEQYF
TRBV6-5	.	TRBJ1-2	13	.	TGTGCCAGCAGTCGACCGACAGAGTATGGCTACACCTTC	CASSRPTEYGYTF
TRBV7-3	.	TRBJ2-1	17	TRBD2	TGTGCCAGCAGCTTAATCGCGAGACTAGCGGTCAACAATGAGCAGTTCTTC	CASSLIARLAVNNEQFF
TRBV12-5	.	TRBJ1-5	13	.	TGTGCTAGTGGTTTGGACAGCCCGCAACCCCAGCATTTT	CASGLDSPQPQHF
TRBV5-1	.	TRBJ1-4	15	.	TGCGCCAGCAGCGAGGGGGACGGCACTAATGAAAAACTGTTTTTT	CASSEGDGTNEKLFF
TRBV19	.	TRBJ2-1	17	TRBD2	TGTGCCAGTAGGCGGGGATCAGCGGGGGGACTTTACAATGAGCAGTTCTTC	CASRRGSAGGLYNEQFF
TRBV27	few	TRBJ1-4	13	.	TGTGCCAGCAGACCCCGAGGAGCTGAAAAACTGTTTTTT	CASRPRGAEKLFF
TRBV6-1	.	TRBJ1-6	13	.	TGTGCCAGCAGTGACGGGGGTAATCGACCCCTCCACTTT	CASSDGGNRPLHF
TRBV4-2	.	TRBJ1-5	15	.	TGTGCCAGCAGCCAAGTAAACAGGATCAATCAGCCCCAGCATTTT	CASSQVNRINQPQHF
TRBV19	few	TRBJ2-7	12	TRBD1	TGTGCCAGTAGGGGGACAGGGTACCGGATGTACTTC	CASRGTGYRMYF
TRBV28	.	TRBJ1-2	15	TRBD1	TGTGCCAGCAGTTCTACCGGGACAGGGGACTATGGCTACACCTTC	CASSSTGTGDYGYTF
TRBV5-1	.	TRBJ2-1	15	TRBD2	TGCGCCAGCGCCCCCTCGGGGGGGTTGGGGAATGAGCAGTTCTTC	CASAPSGGLGNEQFF
TRBV7-2	.	TRBJ1-1	13	.	TGTGCGAGCAATATCCGTGAGCACGCTGAAGCTTTCTTT	CASNIREHAEAFF
TRBV19	.	TRBJ1-1	13	.	TGTGCCAGTAGCCAGAAACAGGGCACTGAAGCTTTCTTT	CASSQKQGTEAFF
TRBV4-3	.	TRBJ1-1	16	.	TGCGCCAGCAGCCAAGAGTGGGGAGGGATTCCGTTGCCAACTTTCTTT	CASSQEWGGIPLPTFF
TRBV9	.	TRBJ2-7	15	TRBD1	TGTGCCAGCAGCGTAGGACAGGGGGGGACCTACGAGCAGTACTTC	CASSVGQGGTYEQYF
TRBV10-1	.	TRBJ2-7	12	.	TGCGCCAGCAGACTGGGGGGCTACGAGCAGTACTTC	CASRLGGYEQYF
TRBV9	once	TRBJ2-1	12	.	TGTGCCAGCTCGGGACTCAGGGATGAGCAGTTCTTC	CASSGLRDEQFF
TRBV27	few	TRBJ1-3	15	.	TGTGCCAGCAGTTCGGGACTCTTTGTGGGAAACACCATATATTTT	CASSSGLFVGNTIYF
TRBV7-9	.	TRBJ2-7	14	TRBD1	TGTGCCAGCAGCTTCCGGACAGGAGACTACGAGCAGTACTTC	CASSFRTGDYEQYF
TRBV7-9	.	TRBJ1-3	14	.	TGTGCCAGCAGCCACTGGGACATGCCAATCCCCATATATTTT	CASSHWDMPIPIYF
TRBV3-1/TRBV3-2	.	TRBJ2-2	15	TRBD1	TGTGCCAGCAGGAAGATGGGACAGGGCACCGGGGAGCTGTTTTTT	CASRKMGQGTGELFF
TRBV11-3	.	TRBJ2-1	15	.	TGTGCCAGCAGCTTTAGGGGTCCCTCCTACAATGAGCAGTTCTTC	CASSFRGPSYNEQFF
TRBV6-1	.	TRBJ2-2	15	.	TGTGCCAGCAGTGACGGACTATCCTACTCGTGGGAGCTGTTTTTT	CASSDGLSYSWELFF
TRBV12-5	.	TRBJ1-2	14	TRBD1	TGTGCTAGTGGTTTGCCGGGACAGCTATATGGCTACACCTTC	CASGLPGQLYGYTF
TRBV5-5	.	TRBJ2-5	14	.	TGTGCCAGCAGCTCTAGCCGGGCCGTAGAGACCCAGTACTTC	CASSSSRAVETQYF
TRBV19	.	TRBJ2-3	16	TRBD2	TGTGCCAGTAGTGCAACCGGGAGGCAAGCGTCTGATACGCAGTATTTT	CASSATGRQASDTQYF
TRBV5-1	.	TRBJ2-5	15	TRBD2	TGCGCCAGCAGCTTGGTGTCTAGCGGGAAAGAGACCCAGTACTTC	CASSLVSSGKETQYF
TRBV7-8	.	TRBJ1-2	17	.	TGTGCCAGCAGCTTAGCGACGGACACTAAACGGCCTTGGGGCTACACCTTC	CASSLATDTKRPWGYTF
TRBV2	once	TRBJ2-5	14	.	TGTGCCAGCAGGACGGGACTGGCGTCGGAGACCCAGTACTTC	CASRTGLASETQYF
TRBV6-2/TRBV6-3	.	TRBJ2-5	16	TRBD2	TGTGCCAGCAGTTCTGCCGGGGGGTCCCCCCTGAGCACCCAGTACTTC	CASSSAGGSPLSTQYF
TRBV5-1	few	TRBJ2-5	18	.	TGCGCCAGCGCACCTCCCCCCCCCGTGATTGGGCGGGTGGAGACCCAGTACTTC	CASAPPPPVIGRVETQYF
TRBV7-2	.	TRBJ2-5	14	TRBD2	TGTGCCAGCAGCTTATGGACCGGGGGGGAGACCCAGTACTTC	CASSLWTGGETQYF
TRBV5-6	.	TRBJ1-1	14	TRBD1	TGTGCCAGCAGCCAACAGGGGGCGTCCACTGAAGCTTTCTTT	CASSQQGASTEAFF
TRBV7-8	.	TRBJ2-5	14	.	TGTGCCAGCAGCTGGGGACTGCAGCAAGAGACCCAGTACTTC	CASSWGLQQETQYF
TRBV5-1	.	TRBJ1-3	17	TRBD1	TGCGCCAGCAGCTTATTTGCGGGACAGAGCTCTGGAAACACCATATATTTT	CASSLFAGQSSGNTIYF
TRBV6-2/TRBV6-3	.	TRBJ1-2	12	.	TGTGCCAGCAGTGACAGCCATGATGGCTACACCTTC	CASSDSHDGYTF
TRBV5-6	.	TRBJ1-4	15	TRBD1	TGTGCCAGCAGCGCCACGACAGGGGGAGATGAAAAACTGTTTTTT	CASSATTGGDEKLFF
TRBV30	once	TRBJ1-1	10	.	TGTGCCTGGTACAAAGATGAAGCTTTCTTT	CAWYKDEAFF
TRBV3-1/TRBV3-2	.	TRBJ2-7	16	.	TGTGCCAGCAGCCAAAGGAGACAGTCTACCATCTACGAGCAGTACTTC	CASSQRRQSTIYEQYF
TRBV18	once	TRBJ1-1	16	TRBD1	TGTGCCAGCTCACCACGGACAGGGGAGGGGAACACTGAAGCTTTCTTT	CASSPRTGEGNTEAFF